This T cell receptor (beta chain) was sequenced during a study of blood T cells in healthy people across ages. Study outcomes and limitations: Naive and antigen-experienced cells could not be conclusively compared, given unsorted PBMCs. The fall in TCR beta diversity per million T cells was roughly linear with age.

This clonotype showed up just a few times. Antigen specificity is unknown. Primers used in a second PCR of roughly 6 to 11 cycles were a sample-barcoded 5' primer and a J-beta primer mix. Via MiXCR, TCRdb re-called the 5' RACE reads, giving one row per CDR3 protein. The repertoire holds approximately 780,000 distinct CDR3 sequences, with roughly 26% as singletons. The J segment lost 1 base and the V segment lost 1 base, leaving 3 bases of the junction unmatched. Germline CDR1 is DFQATT and CDR2 is SNEGSKA (reference sequence). The CDR3 is 16 residues long. The same specimen was also included in a second study, on T cells of mothers and their children. As that report states: Three healthy Caucasian mothers served as donors, and their six children did as well. Compared with unrelated pairs, related mother-child pairs had slightly higher, non-significant overlap.

The clonotype originates from a boy younger than 18 in good health. The V gene is TRBV20-1, the J gene TRBJ2-2; TRBD2 matches at 10 bases. The specimen was blood. The CDR3 spells CSARVWTSGNTGELFF. CDR3 in DNA: TGCAGTGCTAGAGTTTGGACTAGCGGGAACACCGGGGAGCTGTTTTTT.